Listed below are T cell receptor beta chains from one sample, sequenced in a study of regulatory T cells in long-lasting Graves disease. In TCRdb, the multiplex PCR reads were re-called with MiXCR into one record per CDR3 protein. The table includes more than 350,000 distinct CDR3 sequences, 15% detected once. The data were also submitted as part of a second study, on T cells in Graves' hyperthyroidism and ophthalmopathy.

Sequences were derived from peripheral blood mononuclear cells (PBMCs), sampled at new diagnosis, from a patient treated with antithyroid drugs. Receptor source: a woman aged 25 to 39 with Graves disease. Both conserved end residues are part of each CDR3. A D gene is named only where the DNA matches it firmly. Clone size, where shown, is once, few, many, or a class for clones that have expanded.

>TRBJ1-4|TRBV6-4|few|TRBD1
TGTGCCAGCAGTGTATTCACTGGGACAGAACTGTTTTTT
CASSVFTGTELFF
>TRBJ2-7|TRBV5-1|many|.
TGCGCCAGCAGCCTCGTCCGGGACTCCCCGTACGAGCAGTACTTC
CASSLVRDSPYEQYF
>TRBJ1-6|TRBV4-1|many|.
TGCGCCAGCAGCCAAGAGCCCGCCGGGGTACCCTCACCCCTCCACTTT
CASSQEPAGVPSPLHF
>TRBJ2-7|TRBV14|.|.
TGTGCCAGCAGCCAATTTCAGGGCCCCACCTACGAGCAGTACTTC
CASSQFQGPTYEQYF
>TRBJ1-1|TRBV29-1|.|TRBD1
TGCAGCGTTGAAGGGACAGGCGAAGCTTTCTTT
CSVEGTGEAFF
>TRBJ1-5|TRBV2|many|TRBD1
TGTGCCAGCAGCGATGACAGGGGGCGCTTTCAGCCCCAGCATTTT
CASSDDRGRFQPQHF
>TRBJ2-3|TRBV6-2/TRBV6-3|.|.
TGTGCCAGCTGGGACACAGATACGCAGTATTTT
CASWDTDTQYF
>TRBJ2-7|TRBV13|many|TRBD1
TGTGCCAGCAGACCCGGGACAGCAGTACCTTACGAGCAGTACTTC
CASRPGTAVPYEQYF
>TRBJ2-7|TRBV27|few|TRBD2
TGTGCCAGCAGTTTATCGTCGGGGGGGGGCCACGAGCAGTACTTC
CASSLSSGGGHEQYF
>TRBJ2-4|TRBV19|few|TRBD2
TGTGCCAGTTCGTACCCGCGGCGGGAGGGCCGAGGGGACATTCAGTACTTC
CASSYPRREGRGDIQYF
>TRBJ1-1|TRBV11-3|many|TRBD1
TGTGCCAGCAGCCAGGACAGGGGGACCCAGAACACTGAAGCTTTCTTT
CASSQDRGTQNTEAFF
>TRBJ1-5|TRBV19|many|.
TGTGCCAGTAGTATAGTCTGGGGGCATAGTCAGCCCCAGCATTTT
CASSIVWGHSQPQHF
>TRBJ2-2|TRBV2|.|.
TGTGCCAGCAGTGCCCTGTTTTTT
CASSALFF
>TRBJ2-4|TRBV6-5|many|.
TGTGCCAGCAGTTTAGGCCTAGCGAACAACATTCAGTACTTC
CASSLGLANNIQYF
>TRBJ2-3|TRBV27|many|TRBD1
TGTGCCAGTGTCAAGGACAGGGTTATGACAGATACGCAGTATTTT
CASVKDRVMTDTQYF
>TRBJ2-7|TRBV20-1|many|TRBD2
TGCAGTGCTAGATCTGACGGGACTAGCGGGGGTTACTCCTACGAGCAGTACTTC
CSARSDGTSGGYSYEQYF
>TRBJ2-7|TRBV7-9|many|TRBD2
TGTGCCAGCAGCGACCCGGGGACTAGCGGACGAGCCTACGAGCAGTACTTC
CASSDPGTSGRAYEQYF
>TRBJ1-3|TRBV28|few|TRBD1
TGTGCCAGCAGAGTCGGGGGACAGGTGTTTGGAAACACCATATATTTT
CASRVGGQVFGNTIYF
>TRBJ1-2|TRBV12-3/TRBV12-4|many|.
TGTGCCAGCAGCCCTCTGGGACAAGGACATGGCTACACCTTC
CASSPLGQGHGYTF
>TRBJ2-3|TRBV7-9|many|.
TGTGCCAGCAGCCCCCTAGCAGATACGCAGTATTTT
CASSPLADTQYF
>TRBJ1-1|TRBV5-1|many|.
TGCGCCAGCAGGGCCCGCGGGGCGGGGGCCGAGACCCAGGTGAACACTGAAGCTTTCTTT
CASRARGAGAETQVNTEAFF
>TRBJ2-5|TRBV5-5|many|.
TGTGCCAGCAGCTTGGTGGGACGGGCAGAGACCCAGTACTTC
CASSLVGRAETQYF
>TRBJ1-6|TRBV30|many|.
TGTGCCTGGAGCGCTCCCGGACGGGGGATCGCTTCACCCCTCCACTTT
CAWSAPGRGIASPLHF
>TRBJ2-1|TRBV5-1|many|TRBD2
TGCGCCAGCAGCTTGATGGCTAGCGGGAGAGGGTCCTACAATGAGCAGTTCTTC
CASSLMASGRGSYNEQFF
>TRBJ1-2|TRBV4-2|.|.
TGTGCCAGCAGCCAAGGCGCTTTTAACTATGGCTACACCTTC
CASSQGAFNYGYTF
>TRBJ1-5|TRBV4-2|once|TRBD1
TGTGCCAGCAGCCCTTTCGGGGACAGCAGTCATCAGCCCCAGCATTTT
CASSPFGDSSHQPQHF
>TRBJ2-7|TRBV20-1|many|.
TGCAGTGCTAGAGATAACGAGCAGTACTTC
CSARDNEQYF
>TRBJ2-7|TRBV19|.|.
TGTGCCAGTAGTTCGGCGGGGATTGCCTACGAGCAGTACTTC
CASSSAGIAYEQYF
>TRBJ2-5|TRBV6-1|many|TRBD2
TGTGCCAGCAGTGACGGTGCGGGAGGGTTTGAGACCCAGTACTTC
CASSDGAGGFETQYF
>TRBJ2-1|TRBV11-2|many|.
TGTGCCAGCAGCCCCGGGGGACACAATGAGCAGTTCTTC
CASSPGGHNEQFF
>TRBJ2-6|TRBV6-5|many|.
TGTGCCAGCAGTTACTTCGGTGGTTCTAATGGGGCCAACGTCCTGACTTTC
CASSYFGGSNGANVLTF
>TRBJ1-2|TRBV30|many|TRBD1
TGTGCCTGGAGTGTGGGACAGGGACGTTCGTGGTATGGCTACACCTTC
CAWSVGQGRSWYGYTF
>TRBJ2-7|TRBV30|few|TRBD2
TGTGCCTGGATCCCCCGCCCTGGCGGGAGGGCCGAAGGATGGTACGAGCAGTACTTC
CAWIPRPGGRAEGWYEQYF
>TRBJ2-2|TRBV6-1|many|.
TGTGCCAGCAGGGGGGCGTCCGCCGGGGAGCTGTTTTTT
CASRGASAGELFF
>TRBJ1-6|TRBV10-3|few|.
TGTGCCATCAGAAAGGGAACGGAAGGGAATAATTCACCCCTCCACTTT
CAIRKGTEGNNSPLHF
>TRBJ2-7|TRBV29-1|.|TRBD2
TGCAGCGCACTTACTAGCGTATCCTACGAGCAGTACTTC
CSALTSVSYEQYF
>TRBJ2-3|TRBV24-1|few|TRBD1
TGTGCCACCAGTGATGGAGGACAGGGGGTCCTACCGGTAACAGATACGCAGTATTTT
CATSDGGQGVLPVTDTQYF
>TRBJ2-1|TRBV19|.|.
TGTGCCAGTAAACACTCTAGCTCCTACAATGAGCAGTTCTTC
CASKHSSSYNEQFF
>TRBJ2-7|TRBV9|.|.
TGTGCCAGCAGCCCTCGCCCGGTATGGGGCTCCTACGAGCAGTACTTC
CASSPRPVWGSYEQYF
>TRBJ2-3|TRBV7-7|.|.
TGTGCCAGCAGCCGATTGCGTGTTATAACAGATACGCAGTATTTT
CASSRLRVITDTQYF